The clone carrying this TCR beta chain was detected many times. No antigen is known for it. The data were taken from a study of CD8 T cells in ankylosing spondylitis. Study results and limitations: The study identified a TCR beta motif of several highly homologous variants that appeared characteristic of ankylosing spondylitis blood. From matched ankylosing spondylitis synovial fluid, disease-linked clones were reportedly recovered at significantly enriched levels. The authors found the disease-linked clones to be CD8+ and relatively rare in peripheral blood.

For TCR beta, libraries came from quantitative 5'-RACE with molecular barcodes. TCRdb called the 5' RACE reads again in MiXCR, with one record for every CDR3 protein. The data show around 150,000 distinct CDR3 sequences, with roughly 11% seen just once and about 3.8% held by the top ten. The specimen sequenced was blood, either unsorted or a sorted T cell fraction (not recorded which). This receptor was taken from a female donor with ankylosing spondylitis or in good health (not recorded which).

The CDR3 loop reads CASSFGGTDTQYF. The DNA for the CDR3 is TGTGCCAGCAGCTTCGGGGGAACAGATACGCAGTATTTT. The V and J genes are TRBV7-9 and TRBJ2-3; D is perhaps TRBD2 (6 bases). The CDR3 is made up of 13 amino acids. Germline V gene sequence: CDR1 SEHNR, CDR2 FQNEAQ (reference sequence). Trimming took 3 bases from V and 3 from J, leaving 7 bases between them.